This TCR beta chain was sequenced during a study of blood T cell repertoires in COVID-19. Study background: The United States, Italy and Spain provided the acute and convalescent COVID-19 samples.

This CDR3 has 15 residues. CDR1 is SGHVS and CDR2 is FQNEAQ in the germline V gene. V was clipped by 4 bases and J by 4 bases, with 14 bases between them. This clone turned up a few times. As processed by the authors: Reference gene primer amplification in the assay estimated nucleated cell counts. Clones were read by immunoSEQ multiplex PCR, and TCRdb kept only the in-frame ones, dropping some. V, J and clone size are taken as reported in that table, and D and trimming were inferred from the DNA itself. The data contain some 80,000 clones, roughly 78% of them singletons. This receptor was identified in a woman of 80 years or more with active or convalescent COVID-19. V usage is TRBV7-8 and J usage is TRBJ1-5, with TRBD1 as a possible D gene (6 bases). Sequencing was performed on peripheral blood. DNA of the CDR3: TGTGCCAGCAGCTCGAATGACAGGATAAATCAGCCCCAGCATTTT. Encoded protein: CASSSNDRINQPQHF.